This T cell receptor (beta chain) was sequenced in a study of T-cell reconstitution after alpha-beta-depleted transplantation in children. Study conclusions and caveats: In patients about two months after transplant, alpha-beta T cells reportedly arose from several hundred expanded graft clones. From surviving recipient T cells and thymic progenitors came the high day-60 TCRbeta diversity observed in some patients.

Unique molecular identifiers were incorporated into the prepared TCRbeta library. Each CDR3 protein is one row after TCRdb ran MiXCR on the PCR reads. The sample records about 900,000 distinct CDR3 sequences, about 29% being singletons. Of note for this clonotype: Its antigen is still unknown.

Sequences were derived from PBMCs, mostly from graft donor cells, sampled 360 days after TCRalphabeta/CD19-depleted stem cell transplant. This TCR was recovered from a boy less than two years old who had a stem cell transplant for SCID, so the T cells may come from the graft donor.

In nucleotides, the CDR3 is TGCGCCAGCAGCCAAGGGCCTAGCGGGATCCCCGGGGAGCTGTTTTTT. Translation: CASSQGPSGIPGELFF. V is TRBV4-1 and J is TRBJ2-2, with 9 bases identical to TRBD2. The germline gives CDR1 MGHRA, CDR2 YSYEKL. After removal of 1 base from V and 6 bases from J, the junction contained 6 bases not matched to a gene. The CDR3 contains 16 residues.